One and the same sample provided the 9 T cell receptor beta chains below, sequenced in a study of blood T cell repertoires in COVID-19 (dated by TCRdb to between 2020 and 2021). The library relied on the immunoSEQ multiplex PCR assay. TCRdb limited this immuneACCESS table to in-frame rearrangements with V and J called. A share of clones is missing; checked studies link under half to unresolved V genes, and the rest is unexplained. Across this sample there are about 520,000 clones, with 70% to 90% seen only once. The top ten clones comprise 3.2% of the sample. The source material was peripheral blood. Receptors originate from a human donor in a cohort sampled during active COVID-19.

CDR3 nucleotides: TGTGCCTGGAGCGAACAGCATAATTCACCCCTCCACTTT. This sequence encodes CAWSEQHNSPLHF. The V and J genes are TRBV30 and TRBJ1-6; D unresolved. Trimming took off 3 bases at V and 5 bases at J, with 8 bases between the two ends. Germline loops: CDR1 GTSNPN, CDR2 SVGIG (reference sequence). This CDR3 contains 13 residues.

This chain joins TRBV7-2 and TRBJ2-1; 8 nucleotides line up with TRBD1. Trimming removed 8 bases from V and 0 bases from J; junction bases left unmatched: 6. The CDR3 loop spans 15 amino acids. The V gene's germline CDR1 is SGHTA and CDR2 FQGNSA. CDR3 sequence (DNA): TGTGCCAGCGGACCCACAGGGGGCTCCTACAATGAGCAGTTCTTC. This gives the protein CASGPTGGSYNEQFF.

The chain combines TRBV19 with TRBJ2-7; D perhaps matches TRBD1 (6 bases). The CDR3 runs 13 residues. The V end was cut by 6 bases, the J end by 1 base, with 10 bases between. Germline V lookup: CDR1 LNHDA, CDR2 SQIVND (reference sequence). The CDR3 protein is CASSPRGSYEQYF. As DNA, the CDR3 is TGTGCCAGTAGCCCGAGGGGGTCCTACGAGCAGTACTTC.

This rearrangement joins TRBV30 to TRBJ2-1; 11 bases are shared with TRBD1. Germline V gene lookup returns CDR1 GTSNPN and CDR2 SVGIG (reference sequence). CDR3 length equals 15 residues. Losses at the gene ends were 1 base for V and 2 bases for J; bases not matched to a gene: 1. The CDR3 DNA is TGTGCCTGGAGTGAGGGACAGGGGGCCTACAATGAGCAGTTCTTC. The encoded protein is CAWSEGQGAYNEQFF.

The CDR3 reads CASSLMPSGGYNEQFF. CDR3 in DNA: TGTGCCAGCAGCTTAATGCCTAGCGGGGGCTACAATGAGCAGTTCTTC. The rearrangement links TRBV7-2 to TRBJ2-1; 10 bases fit TRBD2. This CDR3 contains 16 residues. Per germline, CDR1 SGHTA and CDR2 FQGNSA. With V trimmed by 2 bases and J by 3 bases, 4 bases remained unmatched.

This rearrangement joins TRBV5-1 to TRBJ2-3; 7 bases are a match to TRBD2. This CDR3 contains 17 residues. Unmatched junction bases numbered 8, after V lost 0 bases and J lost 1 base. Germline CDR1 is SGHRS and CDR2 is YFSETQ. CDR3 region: CASSLALADLGTDTQYF. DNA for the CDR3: TGCGCCAGCAGCTTGGCCCTAGCGGATTTGGGCACAGATACGCAGTATTTT.

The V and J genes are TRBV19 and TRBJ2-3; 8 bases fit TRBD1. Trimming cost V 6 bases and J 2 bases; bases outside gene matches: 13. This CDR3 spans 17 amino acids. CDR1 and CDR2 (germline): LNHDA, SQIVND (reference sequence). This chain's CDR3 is CASSRIMTGAHTDTQYF. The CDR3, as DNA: TGTGCCAGTAGCCGAATCATGACAGGGGCGCACACAGATACGCAGTATTTT.

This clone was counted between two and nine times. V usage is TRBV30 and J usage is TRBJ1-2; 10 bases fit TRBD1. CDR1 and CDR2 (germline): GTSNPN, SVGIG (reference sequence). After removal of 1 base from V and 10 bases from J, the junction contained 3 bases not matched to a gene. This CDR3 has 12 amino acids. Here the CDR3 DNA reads TGTGCCTGGAGTGGACAGGGGGCCATCTACACCTTC. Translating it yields CAWSGQGAIYTF. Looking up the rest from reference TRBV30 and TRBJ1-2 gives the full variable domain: SQTIHQWPATLVQPVGSPLSLECTVEGTSNPNLYWYRQAAGRGLQLLFYSVGIGQISSEVPQNLSASRPQDRQFILSSKKLLLSDSGFYLCAWSGQGAIYTFGSGTRLTVV.

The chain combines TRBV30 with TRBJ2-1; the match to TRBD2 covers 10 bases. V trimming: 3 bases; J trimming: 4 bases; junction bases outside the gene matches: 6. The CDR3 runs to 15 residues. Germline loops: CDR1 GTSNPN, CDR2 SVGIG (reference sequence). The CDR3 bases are TGTGCCTGGAGGCTAGCGGGGGCGGGGTACAATGAGCAGTTCTTC. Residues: CAWRLAGAGYNEQFF.